The 5 T cell receptor beta chains below come from one sample, sequenced in a study of T cells in Graves' hyperthyroidism and ophthalmopathy. RNA transcripts gave rise to amplified TCR beta CDR3 regions. HTBI primers drove first-round RT-PCR of the TCR CDR3. From the multiplex PCR reads, TCRdb called clonotypes with MiXCR, one entry per CDR3 protein. The sample includes about 600,000 distinct CDR3 sequences, approximately 15% of them seen just once. The specimen was blood. The receptors come from a young woman with Graves' ophthalmopathy.

This clonotype was found a few times. This chain links TRBV19 with TRBJ1-6; D uncertain. Germline lookup yields CDR1 LNHDA and CDR2 SQIVND (reference sequence). The CDR3 contains 17 residues. The germline V and J ends were trimmed by 4 bases and 5 bases, with 18 bases remaining between them. CDR3 DNA: TGTGCCAGTAGTACTTCACGGTGGAGCAGAGATAATTCACCCCTCCACTTT. Its protein product is CASSTSRWSRDNSPLHF.

This clonotype showed up many times. The chain recombines TRBV5-1 with TRBJ2-2; TRBD1 is a possible D gene (6 bases). This CDR3 has 17 residues. The ends were cut back, 2 bases at V and 0 bases at J, with 14 bases in the middle. Per germline, CDR1 SGHRS and CDR2 YFSETQ. CDR3 loop: CASSFDTGTSNTGELFF. CDR3 coding DNA: TGCGCCAGCAGCTTTGACACCGGGACATCGAACACCGGGGAGCTGTTTTTT.

The chain recombines TRBV24-1 with TRBJ2-7; a weak D match, TRBD2 (7 bases). Trimming took off 4 bases at V and 7 bases at J, with 13 bases between the two ends. Germline V gene lookup returns CDR1 KGHDR and CDR2 SFDVKD. The CDR3 has 13 residues. DNA for the CDR3: TGTGCCACCAGTGAAGGGGGGGCTCGGGAGCAGTACTTC. Translated, it gives CATSEGGAREQYF.

This clonotype has a count of ten or more. The rearrangement links TRBV2 to TRBJ2-1; unclear D gene. The CDR3 runs 14 residues. Germline V gene sequence: CDR1 SNHLY, CDR2 FYNNEI. V was trimmed by 7 bases and J by 6 bases, leaving 16 bases between them. CDR3 nucleotides: TGTGCCAGCATATCATGGACCGGCCCCAATGAGCAGTTCTTC. Amino acid sequence: CASISWTGPNEQFF.

This clonotype was recorded many times. The chain uses TRBV28 and TRBJ1-4; TRBD1 matches 9 bases. The CDR3 has 15 amino acids. Losses at the gene ends were 5 bases for V and 8 bases for J; bases not matched to a gene: 9. Germline loops: CDR1 MDHEN, CDR2 SYDVKM. The CDR3 DNA reads as TGTGCCAGCAGTGTCTCCGGGACAGGGAGAGAAAAACTGTTTTTT. Translation gives CASSVSGTGREKLFF.